One and the same sample provided the 32 T cell receptor beta chains below, sequenced in a study of blood T cell repertoires in COVID-19. Repertoires were generated with immunoSEQ multiplex PCR, while TCRdb's copy carries only in-frame clones and drops some. The sample holds over 85,000 clones, roughly 88% seen once. Sample: peripheral blood. The receptors were gathered from a woman in her seventies with acute or convalescent COVID-19.

CDR3 DNA: TGTGCCAGTAGTACAGGACAGGGCCTAAATCAGCCCCAGCATTTT. It translates to CASSTGQGLNQPQHF. The chain employs TRBV19 and TRBJ1-5, with TRBD1 matching over 8 bases. Losses at the gene ends were 4 bases for V and 4 bases for J; bases not matched to a gene: 6. The CDR3 sequence is 15 residues long. CDR1 and CDR2 from the germline V gene are LNHDA and SQIVND (reference sequence). Filled out from reference TRBV19 and TRBJ1-5, the complete variable domain reads DGGITQSPKYLFRKEGQNVTLSCEQNLNHDAMYWYRQDPGQGLRLIYYSQIVNDFQKGDIAEGYSVSREKKESFPLTVTSAQKNPTAFYLCASSTGQGLNQPQHFGDGTRLSIL.

The chain joins TRBV10-3 to TRBJ2-3; D not resolved. This CDR3 is built from 15 residues. V lost 2 bases and J 2 bases, leaving 11 bases between the germline ends. Germline V gene lookup returns CDR1 ENHRY and CDR2 SYGVKD. The CDR3 nucleotides are TGTGCCATCAGTGAGACAGTCCATCTCACAGATACGCAGTATTTT. As protein: CAISETVHLTDTQYF.

Only one count was recorded for this clone. V is TRBV14 and J is TRBJ2-7; 7 bases fit TRBD2. From germline, CDR1 is SGHDN and CDR2 FVKESK. Trimming cost V 2 bases and J 6 bases; bases outside gene matches: 13. The CDR3 is made up of 16 amino acids. CDR3 protein: CASSQRPSGLQLEQYF. The CDR3 bases are TGTGCCAGCAGCCAACGCCCTAGCGGATTACAACTCGAGCAGTACTTC. Complete variable domain (other parts from reference TRBV14 and TRBJ2-7): EAGVTQFPSHSVIEKGQTVTLRCDPISGHDNLYWYRRVMGKEIKFLLHFVKESKQDESGMPNNRFLAERTGGTYSTLKVQPAELEDSGVYFCASSQRPSGLQLEQYFGPGTRLTVT.

This rearrangement joins TRBV10-3 to TRBJ2-7, with D hard to call. The germline V and J ends were trimmed by 4 bases and 1 base, with 5 bases remaining between them. This CDR3 spans 12 amino acids. Germline lookup yields CDR1 ENHRY and CDR2 SYGVKD. As DNA, the CDR3 is TGTGCCATCAGTGCCGGGTCCTACGAGCAGTACTTC. This codes for CAISAGSYEQYF.

V is TRBV7-3 and J is TRBJ2-3; TRBD2 matches 7 bases. V shed 5 bases, J shed 2 bases, and the junction held 10 bases outside the gene matches. Germline V gene data show CDR1 as SGHTA and CDR2 as FQGTGA. This CDR3 is 16 amino acids long. The CDR3 DNA reads as TGTGCCAGCAGCCCCGACCGAGCGGGGATCACAGATACGCAGTATTTT. Protein: CASSPDRAGITDTQYF.

The V gene is TRBV30, the J gene TRBJ1-1; the match to TRBD1 covers 7 bases. After removal of 4 bases from V and 0 bases from J, the junction contained 8 bases not matched to a gene. The CDR3 consists of 15 residues. Germline CDR1 is GTSNPN and CDR2 is SVGIG (reference sequence). In DNA, the CDR3 is TGTGCCTGGACCACAGGGGCCGTCATGAACACTGAAGCTTTCTTT. Translation: CAWTTGAVMNTEAFF.

The chain uses TRBV19 and TRBJ1-1; weak D call: TRBD1 (5 bases). The V end lost 6 bases, the J end lost 5 bases, and 22 bases lay between the germline ends. The CDR3 has 16 amino acids. Germline V gives CDR1 LNHDA, CDR2 SQIVND (reference sequence). CDR3 sequence reads: CASSSEPGLRVTEAFF. In DNA form, the CDR3 reads TGTGCCAGTAGCTCTGAACCGGGACTTCGTGTGACTGAAGCTTTCTTT.

The sample holds one count of this clone. The identical CDR3 is also encoded by other nucleotide sequences in the sample. This chain connects TRBV9 to TRBJ2-3; 7 bases match TRBD1. This CDR3 spans 16 amino acids. V was pared by 1 base and J by 0 bases, with 5 bases of the junction left unmatched. The germline V gene encodes CDR1 SGDLS and CDR2 YYNGEE. The CDR3 DNA is TGTGCCAGCAGCGTAACCGGGACAGCAAGCACAGATACGCAGTATTTT. This sequence encodes CASSVTGTASTDTQYF.

The genes are TRBV6-1 and TRBJ1-5, with D hard to call. V was shortened by 2 bases and J by 7 bases, with 9 bases between the two germline ends. This CDR3 has 13 amino acids. The germline gives CDR1 MNHNS, CDR2 SASEGT. DNA of the CDR3: TGTGCCAGCAGTGAACGCGGGGAACAGCCCCAGCATTTT. It yields the protein CASSERGEQPQHF.

The rearrangement joins TRBV5-1 to TRBJ1-1; D is unclear. Germline V lookup: CDR1 SGHRS, CDR2 YFSETQ. V lost 2 bases and J lost 0, with 11 bases in between. CDR3 size: 15 residues. The CDR3 nucleotides are TGCGCCAGCAGCTTTGCGGCGCCCCTGAACACTGAAGCTTTCTTT. Translation: CASSFAAPLNTEAFF.

This clone was recorded only once. V is TRBV2 and J is TRBJ1-5; tentatively, D is TRBD1 (6 bases). This CDR3 has 13 residues. Trimming shortened V by 6 bases and J by 2 bases, and 8 bases separated the two germline ends. Looked up from germline, CDR1 is SNHLY and CDR2 is FYNNEI. The CDR3 protein is CASRAGGNQPQHF. The CDR3 coding sequence is TGTGCCAGCAGGGCAGGGGGCAATCAGCCCCAGCATTTT.

V usage is TRBV7-3 and J usage is TRBJ1-1, with D perhaps TRBD1 (5 bases). V was pared by 4 bases and J by 3 bases, with 12 bases between. This CDR3 spans 14 amino acids. Germline V CDR1 and CDR2: SGHTA, FQGTGA. The chain's CDR3 is CASSSQGRHTEAFF. CDR3 DNA: TGTGCCAGCAGCTCCCAGGGTAGGCACACTGAAGCTTTCTTT. Full variable domain (rest looked up from reference TRBV7-3 and TRBJ1-1): GAGVSQTPSNKVTEKGKYVELRCDPISGHTALYWYRQSLGQGPEFLIYFQGTGAADDSGLPNDRFFAVRPEGSVSTLKIQRTERGDSAVYLCASSSQGRHTEAFFGQGTRLTVV.

The J gene is TRBJ1-1, the V gene TRBV27; 10 bases map to TRBD1. The CDR3 length is 15 residues. Germline CDR1 reads MNHEY; CDR2 reads SMNVEV (reference sequence). With V trimmed by 6 bases and J by 1 base, 5 bases remained unmatched. In DNA form, the CDR3 reads TGTGCCAGCAGAAGACAGGGGGCTGGGAACACTGAAGCTTTCTTT. This encodes CASRRQGAGNTEAFF.

V and J are TRBV7-6 and TRBJ2-7, with 13 bases lining up with TRBD2. The V gene's germline CDR1 is SGHVS and CDR2 FNYEAQ. This CDR3 comprises 16 residues. After removal of 5 bases from V and 6 bases from J, the junction contained 10 bases not matched to a gene. CDR3 loop: CASSPTVGLAGVEQYF. Written as DNA, the CDR3 is TGTGCCAGCAGCCCTACCGTAGGACTAGCGGGAGTCGAGCAGTACTTC.

The V call is TRBV9, the J call TRBJ2-2, with D unresolved. Trimming removed 2 bases at V and 5 bases at J, with 4 bases between. The CDR3 is 12 residues long. Germline V gene lookup returns CDR1 SGDLS and CDR2 YYNGEE. The CDR3 sequence: CASSVSTGELFF. The CDR3 DNA reads TGTGCCAGCAGCGTTTCAACCGGGGAGCTGTTTTTT.

The chain combines TRBV11-2 with TRBJ2-5; 7 bases match TRBD2. The CDR3 sequence is 14 residues long. V shed 4 bases, J shed 4 bases, and the junction held 6 bases outside the gene matches. Germline V gene data show CDR1 as SGHAT and CDR2 as FQNNGV. CDR3 DNA: TGTGCCAGCAGCTCACGAGCGGGGATAGAGACCCAGTACTTC. The encoded protein is CASSSRAGIETQYF.

The V and J genes are TRBV7-3 and TRBJ2-2; TRBD2 aligns across 10 bases. Germline loops: CDR1 SGHTA, CDR2 FQGTGA. The CDR3 is 20 amino acids. With 5 bases clipped from V and 5 bases from J, the junction kept 20 bases outside the gene matches. The CDR3: CASSPTNGRLAGVRTGELFF. The CDR3 nucleotides read TGTGCCAGCAGCCCCACCAACGGTAGGCTAGCGGGAGTGAGGACCGGGGAGCTGTTTTTT. Using reference TRBV7-3 and TRBJ2-2 for the parts outside the CDR3, the full variable domain is GAGVSQTPSNKVTEKGKYVELRCDPISGHTALYWYRQSLGQGPEFLIYFQGTGAADDSGLPNDRFFAVRPEGSVSTLKIQRTERGDSAVYLCASSPTNGRLAGVRTGELFFGEGSRLTVL.

The rearrangement uses TRBV11-2 and TRBJ2-1; D may be TRBD2 (5 bases). Germline CDR1 SGHAT, CDR2 FQNNGV. The CDR3 totals 18 residues. V gave up 5 bases and J gave up 1 base, with 21 bases separating them. The CDR3 spells CASSPGGRAWVSYNEQFF. As DNA, the CDR3 is TGTGCCAGCAGCCCCGGCGGGCGGGCCTGGGTGTCCTACAATGAGCAGTTCTTC.

The chain joins TRBV20-1 to TRBJ1-2; D is uncertain. Germline CDR1 is DFQATT and CDR2 is SNEGSKA (reference sequence). The CDR3 covers 11 residues. V was pared by 2 bases and J by 6 bases, with 7 bases between. The CDR3 coding sequence is TGCAGTGCTAGAACGTCGGATGGCTACACCTTC. This translates into CSARTSDGYTF.

The chain couples TRBV7-3 to TRBJ1-1, with 9 bases fitting TRBD1. Germline CDR1 is SGHTA and CDR2 is FQGTGA. V lost 8 bases, J lost 5 bases, and 6 bases stayed unmatched. This CDR3 comprises 13 residues. The CDR3 reads CASGQGSWTEAFF. CDR3 DNA: TGTGCCAGCGGACAGGGGAGTTGGACTGAAGCTTTCTTT. The entire variable domain, with the rest obtained from reference TRBV7-3 and TRBJ1-1, is as follows: GAGVSQTPSNKVTEKGKYVELRCDPISGHTALYWYRQSLGQGPEFLIYFQGTGAADDSGLPNDRFFAVRPEGSVSTLKIQRTERGDSAVYLCASGQGSWTEAFFGQGTRLTVV.

The V gene is TRBV7-9, the J gene TRBJ1-3; tentative D call: TRBD1 (6 bases). The V end was cut by 4 bases, the J end by 7 bases, with 14 bases between. The CDR3 covers 14 residues. The germline CDR1 and CDR2 sequences are SEHNR and FQNEAQ (reference sequence). In DNA form, the CDR3 reads TGTGCCAGCAGCTCCGGGACAATCTCGAACACCATATATTTT. This encodes CASSSGTISNTIYF.

This clone was counted only a few times. The V and J genes are TRBV27 and TRBJ2-7; D ambiguous. The CDR3 runs 13 residues. The V gene lost 4 bases and the J gene lost 0 bases, with 7 bases spanning the gap. Germline CDR1 is MNHEY and CDR2 is SMNVEV (reference sequence). CDR3 DNA sequence: TGTGCCAGCAGTTCCCGGAGCTCCTACGAGCAGTACTTC. Protein: CASSSRSSYEQYF.

The V gene is TRBV6-1, the J gene TRBJ1-1; TRBD1 agrees at 9 bases. Trimming took 2 bases from V and 6 from J; bases not matched to a gene: 10. The CDR3 loop spans 16 amino acids. Per the germline V gene, CDR1 is MNHNS and CDR2 is SASEGT. The CDR3 sequence is CASSEWGQGSHAEAFF. In nucleotides, the CDR3 is TGTGCCAGCAGTGAATGGGGACAGGGAAGTCACGCTGAAGCTTTCTTT.

V usage is TRBV28 and J usage is TRBJ2-7; 13 bases fit TRBD2. This CDR3 contains 14 residues. Per germline, CDR1 MDHEN and CDR2 SYDVKM. The J segment lost 7 bases and the V segment lost 4 bases, leaving 4 bases of the junction unmatched. The CDR3 bases are TGTGCCAGCAGTTCGCCGGGACTAGCGGGAGAGCAGTACTTC. Residues: CASSSPGLAGEQYF.

This clone was detected a few times. The chain employs TRBV28 and TRBJ1-1, with D unclear. This CDR3 is built from 14 residues. The V gene lost 2 bases and the J gene lost 1 base, with 8 bases spanning the gap. From germline, CDR1 is MDHEN and CDR2 SYDVKM. The CDR3 nucleotides are TGTGCCAGCAGTTTAGTTCCGGGGAACACTGAAGCTTTCTTT. Amino acid sequence: CASSLVPGNTEAFF. The full variable domain, rest sourced from reference TRBV28 and TRBJ1-1, is DVKVTQSSRYLVKRTGEKVFLECVQDMDHENMFWYRQDPGLGLRLIYFSYDVKMKEKGDIPEGYSVSREKKERFSLILESASTNQTSMYLCASSLVPGNTEAFFGQGTRLTVV.

The V and J genes are TRBV9 and TRBJ2-5; TRBD2 matches at 8 bases. The V segment lost 0 bases and the J segment 5 bases; nucleotides outside the gene matches: 9. CDR3 length equals 16 residues. CDR1 SGDLS and CDR2 YYNGEE come from the germline V gene. This CDR3 reads CASSVAGRGARETQYF. As DNA, the CDR3 is TGTGCCAGCAGCGTAGCTGGGCGGGGGGCCCGGGAGACCCAGTACTTC.

The rearrangement joins TRBV19 to TRBJ2-7; 8 nucleotides align to TRBD2. Germline V CDR1 and CDR2: LNHDA, SQIVND (reference sequence). The CDR3 covers 13 residues. J lost 5 bases, V lost 5 bases, and 5 bases had no gene match. In nucleotides, the CDR3 is TGTGCCAGTAGTCCGGGGGGGGTCAACGAGCAGTACTTC. Translated, it gives CASSPGGVNEQYF.

The CDR3 sequence: CASSATGTGGTDTQYF. The CDR3 DNA follows: TGTGCCAGCAGCGCGACCGGGACAGGGGGGACAGATACGCAGTATTTT. The V call is TRBV9, the J call TRBJ2-3; 11 bases match TRBD1. V dropped 3 bases and J dropped 3; count of bases not matched to a gene: 6. The V gene's germline CDR1 is SGDLS and CDR2 YYNGEE. This CDR3 has 16 amino acids.

The chain links TRBV2 to TRBJ2-1, with 10 bases lining up with TRBD2. V shed 2 bases, J shed 7 bases, and the junction held 11 bases outside the gene matches. CDR1 is SNHLY and CDR2 is FYNNEI in the germline V gene. This CDR3 has 17 residues. The CDR3 here is CASSERSAGGTLNEQFF. DNA for the CDR3: TGTGCCAGCAGTGAAAGGTCAGCGGGGGGGACGTTAAATGAGCAGTTCTTC.

The CDR3 DNA follows: TGTGCCGGGGAGCGGGGATCTGGGGCCAACGTCCTGACTTTC. Translating it yields CAGERGSGANVLTF. This chain uses TRBV6-5 with TRBJ2-6; 7 nucleotides agree with TRBD2. The trim removed 11 bases at V and 1 base at J, leaving 5 bases unmatched. Germline loops: CDR1 MNHEY, CDR2 SVGAGI. The CDR3 has 14 amino acids.

This clone was detected only once. The chain combines TRBV2 with TRBJ2-3, with 12 bases lining up with TRBD2. Trimming removed 4 bases from V and 6 bases from J; junction bases left unmatched: 11. The CDR3 runs to 17 residues. Per the germline V gene, CDR1 is SNHLY and CDR2 is FYNNEI. CDR3 DNA sequence: TGTGCCAGCAGTGGGACTAGCGGGATCCTCCGACCGGATACGCAGTATTTT. Translating gives CASSGTSGILRPDTQYF.

The V call is TRBV3-1 (or the pseudogene TRBV3-2), the J call TRBJ1-2; a weak D match, TRBD1 (6 bases). There are 13 residues in the CDR3. Trimming took off 1 base at V and 4 bases at J, with 7 bases between the two ends. Germline V gene lookup returns CDR1 LGHDT and CDR2 YNNKEL (reference sequence). The CDR3 nucleotides read TGTGCCAGCAGCCAAGGGACAGCCTATGGCTACACCTTC. Translating gives CASSQGTAYGYTF.